The rows below give T cell receptor beta chains drawn from one sample of a study of early T cells in non-severe SARS-CoV-2 infection. TCRdb re-called the 5' RACE reads through MiXCR, storing one row per CDR3 protein. The repertoire has 97,000 or so distinct CDR3 sequences, around 13% of them found once; the top ten carry 5% to 8%. The sample consisted of whole blood. The source is an adult who was a healthcare worker with PCR-confirmed SARS-CoV-2 infection or an uninfected control (not recorded which). Each CDR3 is given with its conserved first and last residue. A D gene is named only where the DNA matches it firmly. Clone size, where shown, is once, few, many, or a class for clones that have expanded.

J: TRBJ2-5; D: TRBD2; size: -; V: TRBV20-1; DNA: TGCAGTGCTATGGGGACTAGCGGGAGGGCCCAAGAGACCCAGTACTTC; CDR3: CSAMGTSGRAQETQYF
J: TRBJ1-1; D: -; size: -; V: TRBV12-3/TRBV12-4; DNA: TGTGCCAGCAGTATCTGGGGCGAGAGAGACACTGAAGCTTTCTTT; CDR3: CASSIWGERDTEAFF
J: TRBJ2-6; D: -; size: many; V: TRBV6-6; DNA: TGTGCCAGCAGTTACAAAGGCTCTGGGGCCAACGTCCTGACTTTC; CDR3: CASSYKGSGANVLTF
J: TRBJ2-7; D: -; size: -; V: TRBV12-3/TRBV12-4; DNA: TGTGCCAGCAGTTTGGGCAGGGGAGCCTACGAGCAGTACTTC; CDR3: CASSLGRGAYEQYF
J: TRBJ2-5; D: -; size: many; V: TRBV4-3; DNA: TGCGCCAGCAGCCTCGGGAGAACCAAAGAGACCCAGTACTTC; CDR3: CASSLGRTKETQYF
J: TRBJ2-7; D: -; size: -; V: TRBV28; DNA: TGTGCCAGCAGGGGAGAAGCAGAGCAGTACTTC; CDR3: CASRGEAEQYF
J: TRBJ1-5; D: -; size: few; V: TRBV12-3/TRBV12-4; DNA: TGTGCCACCGCAAAACAGGATCAGCCCCAGCATTTT; CDR3: CATAKQDQPQHF
J: TRBJ2-2; D: TRBD2; size: -; V: TRBV6-2/TRBV6-3; DNA: TGTGCCAGCAAAGCGGGAGGAGGCACCGGGGAGCTGTTTTTT; CDR3: CASKAGGGTGELFF
J: TRBJ2-2; D: -; size: many; V: TRBV4-3; DNA: TGCGCCAGCAGCGGGGCGGGACCGAACACCGGGGAGCTGTTTTTT; CDR3: CASSGAGPNTGELFF
J: TRBJ2-1; D: TRBD2; size: many; V: TRBV29-1; DNA: TGCAGCGTCGGCGGGAGCTCCTACAATGAGCAGTTCTTC; CDR3: CSVGGSSYNEQFF
J: TRBJ2-1; D: TRBD2; size: -; V: TRBV9; DNA: TGTGCCAGCAGCGTAGCTGGGACTAGCGCCAATGAGCAGTTCTTC; CDR3: CASSVAGTSANEQFF
J: TRBJ2-3; D: -; size: few; V: TRBV7-2; DNA: TGTGCCAGCAGCCCCTCTGCGGGTCGCACAGATACGCAGTATTTT; CDR3: CASSPSAGRTDTQYF
J: TRBJ2-1; D: -; size: -; V: TRBV5-4; DNA: TGTGCCAGCAGCTTCATGGGGGAGAATGAGCAGTTCTTC; CDR3: CASSFMGENEQFF
J: TRBJ1-2; D: -; size: few; V: TRBV20-1; DNA: TGCAGTGCTAGTTGGGACGGCTACACCTTC; CDR3: CSASWDGYTF
J: TRBJ2-1; D: -; size: few; V: TRBV7-9; DNA: TGTGCCAGCAGCTTAGCAGACTCCTACAATGAGCAGTTCTTC; CDR3: CASSLADSYNEQFF
J: TRBJ2-1; D: -; size: few; V: TRBV27; DNA: TGTGCCAGCAGTCCCGGTCCTTCGGGCGTTTTTGAGCAGTTCTTC; CDR3: CASSPGPSGVFEQFF
J: TRBJ2-7; D: TRBD1; size: -; V: TRBV5-6; DNA: TGTGCCAGCAGCAACAGGGGCATCAGCTACGAGCAGTACTTC; CDR3: CASSNRGISYEQYF
J: TRBJ1-2; D: TRBD1; size: many; V: TRBV30; DNA: TGTGCCCTCGGGACAGGGAAGAGAGATGGCTACACCTTC; CDR3: CALGTGKRDGYTF
J: TRBJ1-3; D: TRBD1; size: many; V: TRBV7-9; DNA: TGTGCCAGCAGCTTAGGGGACAGGGAGTCTGGAAACACCATATATTTT; CDR3: CASSLGDRESGNTIYF
J: TRBJ2-7; D: TRBD2; size: few; V: TRBV30; DNA: TGTGCCTGGAGTCGTGGGACCGGAGCGGGACCCTACGAGCAGTACTTC; CDR3: CAWSRGTGAGPYEQYF
J: TRBJ2-3; D: TRBD2; size: -; V: TRBV4-1; DNA: TGCGCCAGCAGCCAAGGGGGACTAGCGGGAGATACGCAGTATTTT; CDR3: CASSQGGLAGDTQYF
J: TRBJ2-1; D: TRBD2; size: few; V: TRBV5-4; DNA: TGTGCCGGCACTAGCGGAGCCTACAATGAGCAGTTCTTC; CDR3: CAGTSGAYNEQFF
J: TRBJ2-5; D: -; size: -; V: TRBV6-6; DNA: TGTGCCAGCAGTTACTCGATAGTCAAACAAGAGACCCAGTACTTC; CDR3: CASSYSIVKQETQYF
J: TRBJ1-1; D: -; size: -; V: TRBV28; DNA: TGTGCCAGCAGTTTTACGCGAAGGAACACTGAAGCTTTCTTT; CDR3: CASSFTRRNTEAFF
J: TRBJ2-3; D: -; size: many; V: TRBV7-2; DNA: TGTGCCAGCAGCTTCGGCCGAGATACGCAGTATTTT; CDR3: CASSFGRDTQYF
J: TRBJ2-7; D: -; size: -; V: TRBV20-1; DNA: TGCAGTGCAAGGGACCTGACCTACGAGCAGTACTTC; CDR3: CSARDLTYEQYF
J: TRBJ1-1; D: -; size: few; V: TRBV20-1; DNA: TGCAGTGCTAGCGCGGATAACACTGAAGCTTTCTTT; CDR3: CSASADNTEAFF
J: TRBJ2-1; D: -; size: -; V: TRBV6-2/TRBV6-3; DNA: TGTGCCAGCAGTTCGACGTCCTACGGTGAGCAGTTCTTC; CDR3: CASSSTSYGEQFF
J: TRBJ2-1; D: -; size: few; V: TRBV11-2; DNA: TGTGCCAGCAGCTTAGATCTAGTGGGCAATGAGCAGTTCTTC; CDR3: CASSLDLVGNEQFF
J: TRBJ2-1; D: TRBD1; size: -; V: TRBV4-3; DNA: TGCGCCAGCAGCCGCACCGGGACAGTTCGTGAGCAGTTCTTC; CDR3: CASSRTGTVREQFF
J: TRBJ2-6; D: -; size: -; V: TRBV6-5; DNA: TGTGCCAGCAGTTGCGCCCTGCAGGGTTCTGGGGCCAACGTCCTGACTTTC; CDR3: CASSCALQGSGANVLTF
J: TRBJ1-1; D: -; size: few; V: TRBV4-1; DNA: TGCGCCAGCAGCCAAGTAGCAAGGGAAGAAGCTTTCTTT; CDR3: CASSQVAREEAFF
J: TRBJ2-1; D: -; size: many; V: TRBV12-3/TRBV12-4; DNA: TGTGCCAGCAGTTCCCCCCGATACAATGAGCAGTTCTTC; CDR3: CASSSPRYNEQFF
J: TRBJ1-1; D: -; size: many; V: TRBV7-8; DNA: TGTGCCAGCAGCTTCCTAGGCAATTACAACACTGAAGCTTTCTTT; CDR3: CASSFLGNYNTEAFF
J: TRBJ2-3; D: TRBD2; size: -; V: TRBV9; DNA: TGTGCCAGCAGCGTAACGAGCGGGAGTAGTTGGGATACGCAGTATTTT; CDR3: CASSVTSGSSWDTQYF
J: TRBJ1-2; D: -; size: -; V: TRBV29-1; DNA: TGCAGCGTTGGAGCAGGGAACTATGGCTACACCTTC; CDR3: CSVGAGNYGYTF
J: TRBJ2-1; D: TRBD1; size: -; V: TRBV28; DNA: TGTGCCAGCAGTCCTCCGGACAGGGTTGATGAGCAGTTCTTC; CDR3: CASSPPDRVDEQFF
J: TRBJ2-1; D: TRBD2; size: -; V: TRBV20-1; DNA: TGCAGTGCTAAACTAGCGGGAGATTTCGGTGAGCAGTTCTTC; CDR3: CSAKLAGDFGEQFF
J: TRBJ2-1; D: -; size: few; V: TRBV29-1; DNA: TGCAGCCTCGGACTGAACAATGAGCAGTTCTTC; CDR3: CSLGLNNEQFF
J: TRBJ2-4; D: TRBD2; size: many; V: TRBV7-8; DNA: TGTGCCAGCAGCCGCGGACTAGCGGGCGAAAACATTCAGTACTTC; CDR3: CASSRGLAGENIQYF
J: TRBJ2-4; D: -; size: many; V: TRBV6-1; DNA: TGTGCCAGCAGTGAATACGAGGGCCGGGCCAAAAACATTCAGTACTTC; CDR3: CASSEYEGRAKNIQYF
J: TRBJ1-1; D: -; size: many; V: TRBV27; DNA: TGTGCCAGCAGTTTCCAAGGGCCCTATATGAACACTGAAGCTTTCTTT; CDR3: CASSFQGPYMNTEAFF
J: TRBJ2-7; D: TRBD2; size: many; V: TRBV20-1; DNA: TGCAGTGCTAGAAGTCTAGCGGAAAACGCCTACGAGCAGTACTTC; CDR3: CSARSLAENAYEQYF
J: TRBJ1-1; D: -; size: few; V: TRBV20-1; DNA: TGCAGTGCTAGAGAAGGCGGTGCTCACACTGAAGCTTTCTTT; CDR3: CSAREGGAHTEAFF
J: TRBJ2-7; D: -; size: few; V: TRBV4-1; DNA: TGCGCCAGCAGCCACCCCCTCCAGGACGAGCAGTACTTC; CDR3: CASSHPLQDEQYF
J: TRBJ1-6; D: -; size: many; V: TRBV18; DNA: TGTGCCAGCTCACCGGCGGTTAGGAATTCACCCCTCCACTTT; CDR3: CASSPAVRNSPLHF
J: TRBJ2-2; D: TRBD1; size: few; V: TRBV29-1; DNA: TGCAGCGAGGACAGGGGCCAGAACACCGGGGAGCTGTTTTTT; CDR3: CSEDRGQNTGELFF
J: TRBJ2-7; D: TRBD2; size: -; V: TRBV7-8; DNA: TGTGCCAGCAGCTTACCTAGCGGGAGGGCCATCCCTGCCCACGAGCAGTACTTC; CDR3: CASSLPSGRAIPAHEQYF
J: TRBJ2-5; D: TRBD1; size: -; V: TRBV6-6; DNA: TGTGCCAGCACCAAGGACAGGGGTTGGAGCCAAGAGACCCAGTACTTC; CDR3: CASTKDRGWSQETQYF
J: TRBJ2-1; D: -; size: -; V: TRBV7-6; DNA: TGTGCCAGCAGTCGAGGGACGGCCAATGAGCAGTTCTTC; CDR3: CASSRGTANEQFF
J: TRBJ2-5; D: -; size: -; V: TRBV2; DNA: TGTGCCAGCAGTGGGGAAGAGACCCAGTACTTC; CDR3: CASSGEETQYF
J: TRBJ2-3; D: -; size: -; V: TRBV12-3/TRBV12-4; DNA: TGTGCCAGCAGTTTTGTCGGGGGCTCTTCTACGCAGTATTTT; CDR3: CASSFVGGSSTQYF
J: TRBJ1-6; D: -; size: many; V: TRBV5-6; DNA: TGTGCCAGCAGCCTACACGGGTTTGATTCACCCCTCCACTTT; CDR3: CASSLHGFDSPLHF